This T cell receptor beta chain was captured in a study of cytomegalovirus exposure and HLA in healthy donors. The study's findings and limits: Highly shared sequence variants in one cluster were likely a sequencing artifact.

This clone showed up just a few times. Its antigen remains unidentified. V shed 4 bases, J shed 4 bases, and the junction held 5 bases outside the gene matches. Germline assignment: CDR1 SGHRS and CDR2 YFSETQ. This CDR3 has 13 amino acids. It was with 60 Vbeta and 13 Jbeta primers that the PCR ran. Here immunoSEQ multiplex PCR was the method, and the copy in TCRdb shows in-frame clones only, minus some. The sample consists of some 84,000 clones, 78% of them appearing once. This rearrangement joins TRBV5-1 to TRBJ2-7; 7 bases are shared with TRBD2. The specimen was PBMCs. The TCR was taken from a male donor in good health and CMV-seropositive. The CDR3 reads CASSREASYEQYF. The CDR3 DNA follows: TGCGCCAGCAGCCGGGAGGCGAGTTACGAGCAGTACTTC.